These 25 T cell receptor beta chains originate from one sample sequenced in a study of OX40 agonist ivuxolimab in advanced cancers. Library preparation was by the immunoSEQ multiplex PCR assay. Held by TCRdb, this immuneACCESS table contains in-frame sequences only and omits some clones. Under half of the omission traces to an unresolved V gene where checked; the cause of the rest is unknown. The sample profile shows roughly 49,000 clones; about four fifths of them were found once. Together, the top ten hold about 6.4% of the sample. The specimen comprised CD4+ or CD8+ T cells sorted from blood, sampled in a trial of the OX40 agonist ivuxolimab. The receptors were gathered from an adult with an advanced solid tumor such as melanoma, head and neck, liver or kidney cancer.

This chain connects TRBV18 to TRBJ2-7; D assignment may be TRBD1 or TRBD2 (5 bases each). The germline V gene has CDR1 KGHSH and CDR2 LQKENI. The CDR3 runs 16 residues. Trimming left V 5 bases short and J 0 bases short, with 17 bases between. The CDR3 region is CASSSRDGISSYEQYF. The CDR3 DNA follows: TGTGCCAGCTCATCCCGGGACGGAATAAGCTCCTACGAGCAGTACTTC. Together with reference TRBV18 and TRBJ2-7, the CDR3 gives the full variable domain: NAGVMQNPRHLVRRRGQEARLRCSPMKGHSHVYWYRQLPEEGLKFMVYLQKENIIDESGMPKERFSAEFPKEGPSILRIQQVVRGDSAAYFCASSSRDGISSYEQYFGPGTRLTVT.

The CDR3 here is CASSSELGLAGEERTDTQYF. The DNA of the CDR3 is TGTGCCAGCAGCTCTGAGTTGGGACTAGCGGGAGAGGAGCGCACAGATACGCAGTATTTT. The V and J genes are TRBV7-8 and TRBJ2-3, with TRBD2 matching over 14 bases. This CDR3 region has 20 residues. The ends lost 4 bases at V and 1 base at J; junction bases unmatched: 13. Per the germline V gene, CDR1 is SGHVS and CDR2 is FQNEAQ.

This clone was seen more than once but under ten times. In nucleotides, the CDR3 is TGTGCCAGCAGTTACTCGGTACTAGCGGGATCTGAGCAGTTCTTC. It is translated as CASSYSVLAGSEQFF. The chain carries TRBV6-6 and TRBJ2-1, with 10 bases aligning to TRBD2. The junction had 5 bases not matched to a gene; V was cut back by 0 bases and J by 9 bases. The V gene's germline CDR1 is MNHNY and CDR2 SVGAGI (reference sequence). CDR3 length: 15 residues.

This chain uses TRBV29-1 with TRBJ1-2; weak D call: TRBD1 (5 bases). The length of the CDR3 is 12 residues. V was pared by 6 bases and J by 7 bases, with 15 bases between. Germline V CDR1 and CDR2: SQVTM, ANQGSEA. Here the CDR3 DNA reads TGCAGCGTGAATGACAGATACGGTGGCTACACCTTC. It is translated as CSVNDRYGGYTF.

The chain has TRBV7-2 and TRBJ1-4; D is ambiguous. This CDR3 has 17 amino acids. Trimming cost V 0 bases and J 0 bases, with 11 bases left between them. CDR1 is SGHTA and CDR2 is FQGNSA in the germline V gene. The CDR3 sequence is CASSLANSLATNEKLFF. In DNA, the CDR3 is TGTGCCAGCAGCTTAGCGAACAGCCTTGCAACTAATGAAAAACTGTTTTTT.

The V call is TRBV2, the J call TRBJ2-2; a weak D match, TRBD1 (6 bases). The germline gives CDR1 SNHLY, CDR2 FYNNEI. Trimming pared 10 bases from V and 0 bases from J, leaving 18 bases between. The CDR3 loop spans 16 amino acids. CDR3 amino acids: CATDPGDQSNTGELFF. CDR3 nucleotide sequence: TGTGCCACAGACCCAGGGGATCAGTCGAACACCGGGGAGCTGTTTTTT.

This clone was recorded once. This chain uses TRBV9 with TRBJ2-1; 10 nucleotides match TRBD1. The germline V gene encodes CDR1 SGDLS and CDR2 YYNGEE. The CDR3 runs to 15 residues. V was pared by 3 bases and J by 5 bases, with 5 bases of the junction left unmatched. CDR3 sequence (DNA): TGTGCCAGCAGCGGATGGGACAGGGGTAACAATGAGCAGTTCTTC. As protein: CASSGWDRGNNEQFF.

This clone was counted once. The gene calls are TRBV15 and TRBJ2-5, with 10 nucleotides matching TRBD2. The CDR3 has 17 residues. The V and J ends lost 6 bases and 2 bases, in that order; junction bases with no gene match: 12. Germline CDR1 reads LNHNV; CDR2 reads YYDKDF (reference sequence). CDR3 sequence: CATRIAGGSGAQETQYF. As DNA, the CDR3 is TGTGCCACCAGGATAGCGGGGGGCTCGGGGGCACAAGAGACCCAGTACTTC.

The chain carries TRBV7-2 and TRBJ2-3; 8 positions match TRBD2. Trimming at V came to 2 bases and at J to 6 bases, leaving 13 bases not matched to a gene. CDR3 length: 17 residues. CDR1 and CDR2 from the germline V gene are SGHTA and FQGNSA. CDR3 amino acids: CASSLNYFGGASDTQYF. The CDR3 region has the DNA TGTGCCAGCAGCTTAAACTACTTCGGGGGGGCCTCGGATACGCAGTATTTT.

This chain connects TRBV9 to TRBJ1-1; no clear D gene. The CDR3 has 14 amino acids. The V and J ends lost 0 bases and 1 base respectively, with 7 bases between them. CDR1 and CDR2 from the germline V gene are SGDLS and YYNGEE. The CDR3 DNA sequence: TGTGCCAGCAGCGTAGTGGGAGGGAACACTGAAGCTTTCTTT. Encoded protein: CASSVVGGNTEAFF.

Turning to this clone: A read error may produce the germline difference seen at one junction end. DNA of the CDR3: TGTGCCAGCAGTTATAATTGGGCAGACCTTAACTTC. It translates to CASSYNWADLNF. The V call is TRBV6-5, the J call TRBJ2-7; D uncertain. Germline CDR1 is MNHEY and CDR2 is SVGAGI. The CDR3 covers 12 residues.

The J gene is TRBJ2-7, the V gene TRBV2, with TRBD1 matching over 7 bases. The CDR3 sequence is 14 residues long. Germline V CDR1 and CDR2: SNHLY, FYNNEI. V shed 3 bases and J 2 bases; nucleotides not matched to a gene: 4. The CDR3 region is CASSDAGTAYEQYF. CDR3 DNA sequence: TGTGCCAGCAGTGATGCCGGGACAGCCTACGAGCAGTACTTC.

The rearrangement joins TRBV5-4 to TRBJ2-5; tentatively, D is TRBD2 (5 bases). The CDR3 is made up of 14 amino acids. V was shortened by 2 bases and J by 1 base, with 9 bases between the two germline ends. CDR1 and CDR2 from the germline V gene are SGHNT and YYREEE (reference sequence). Written as DNA, the CDR3 is TGTGCCAGCAGCTTAGGGAGACTCCAAGAGACCCAGTACTTC. Its translation is CASSLGRLQETQYF.

The V and J genes are TRBV9 and TRBJ2-1; D assignment may be TRBD1 or TRBD2 (7 bases each). Per the germline V gene, CDR1 is SGDLS and CDR2 is YYNGEE. V lost 4 bases to trimming and J lost 7 bases, with 21 bases between them. The CDR3 runs to 16 residues. This CDR3 is CASSPGGREWLNEQFF. The CDR3 bases are TGTGCCAGCAGCCCAGGGGGGAGGGAGTGGTTGAATGAGCAGTTCTTC.

The chain joins TRBV19 to TRBJ2-2, with 7 bases that match TRBD2. Germline V gene data show CDR1 as LNHDA and CDR2 as SQIVND (reference sequence). J gave up 6 bases and V 0 bases, and 10 bases lay outside the gene matches. The length of the CDR3 is 17 residues. Here the CDR3 DNA reads TGTGCCAGTAGTATAGAGTGGGTTAGCGGGCCGGCCGGGGAGCTGTTTTTT. Translated: CASSIEWVSGPAGELFF. Full variable domain (remainder filled in from reference TRBV19 and TRBJ2-2): DGGITQSPKYLFRKEGQNVTLSCEQNLNHDAMYWYRQDPGQGLRLIYYSQIVNDFQKGDIAEGYSVSREKKESFPLTVTSAQKNPTAFYLCASSIEWVSGPAGELFFGEGSRLTVL.

This clone showed up just a few times. The chain employs TRBV28 and TRBJ2-5; possible D gene TRBD1, 6 bases. Germline V gene data show CDR1 as MDHEN and CDR2 as SYDVKM. The CDR3 consists of 17 residues. V was trimmed by 1 base and J by 0 bases, leaving 15 bases between them. CDR3 coding DNA: TGTGCCAGCAGTTTATCCCCAGGGACACCGTACCAAGAGACCCAGTACTTC. Residues: CASSLSPGTPYQETQYF.

A few counts support this clone. The chain employs TRBV19 and TRBJ1-1; 10 bases match TRBD1. The ends lost 7 bases at V and 3 bases at J; junction bases unmatched: 11. Germline V CDR1 and CDR2: LNHDA, SQIVND (reference sequence). The CDR3 covers 16 residues. The CDR3 region has the DNA TGTGCCAGTATTGCCATAACCGGGACAGGGGACACTGAAGCTTTCTTT. Its protein product is CASIAITGTGDTEAFF.

This clone was observed a single time. This CDR3 reads CASSYTGFDEQFF. DNA for the CDR3: TGTGCCAGCAGCTACACTGGGTTTGATGAGCAGTTCTTC. The gene calls are TRBV7-9 and TRBJ2-1; D uncertain. This CDR3 region has 13 residues. Trimming pared 4 bases from V and 8 bases from J, leaving 12 bases between. Germline lookup yields CDR1 SEHNR and CDR2 FQNEAQ (reference sequence).

The rearrangement uses TRBV15 and TRBJ2-5, with 8 bases identical to TRBD1. Looked up from germline, CDR1 is LNHNV and CDR2 is YYDKDF (reference sequence). This CDR3 contains 15 residues. V lost 3 bases and J lost 1; bases outside the gene matches: 4. CDR3 bases: TGTGCCACCAGCAGGACAGGGGTGGGCCAAGAGACCCAGTACTTC. Translation gives CATSRTGVGQETQYF. The variable domain in full, with the rest retrieved from reference TRBV15 and TRBJ2-5, is DAMVIQNPRYQVTQFGKPVTLSCSQTLNHNVMYWYQQKSSQAPKLLFHYYDKDFNNEADTPDNFQSRRPNTSFCFLDIRSPGLGDTAMYLCATSRTGVGQETQYFGPGTRLLVL.

This sequence joins TRBV29-1 and TRBJ2-2; 9 bases are a match to TRBD1. With V trimmed by 6 bases and J by 0 bases, 8 bases remained unmatched. The CDR3 has 16 amino acids. Germline CDR1 reads SQVTM; CDR2 reads ANQGSEA. The CDR3, as DNA: TGCAGCGTGGAAACTCGGGACAGGGCGAACACCGGGGAGCTGTTTTTT. Translated: CSVETRDRANTGELFF.

The V and J genes are TRBV6-5 and TRBJ2-7; possibly TRBD1 for D (6 bases). Germline values: CDR1 MNHEY, CDR2 SVGAGI. Trimming stripped 2 bases from V and 4 bases from J, with 12 bases between. The CDR3 extends over 14 amino acids. The CDR3 reads CASSYREQGYEQYV. The CDR3 coding sequence is TGTGCCAGCAGTTACAGGGAACAGGGTTACGAGCAGTACGTC.

The chain is built from TRBV27 and TRBJ1-2; maybe TRBD1 (6 bases). V lost 0 bases and J 7 bases, leaving 18 bases between the germline ends. Germline V gene sequence: CDR1 MNHEY, CDR2 SMNVEV (reference sequence). The CDR3 is 16 residues long. CDR3 protein: CASSLSWTAPRGGYTF. In nucleotides, the CDR3 is TGTGCCAGCAGTTTATCCTGGACAGCTCCCCGGGGTGGCTACACCTTC.

The V and J genes are TRBV19 and TRBJ2-7; maybe TRBD2 (6 bases). Trimming pared 5 bases from V and 0 bases from J, leaving 11 bases between. Per germline, CDR1 LNHDA and CDR2 SQIVND (reference sequence). The CDR3 covers 14 residues. The CDR3 bases are TGTGCCAGTAGTTTCGGGACTCTCTCCTACGAGCAGTACTTC. This sequence encodes CASSFGTLSYEQYF.

This clone has just a few counts. The chain links TRBV2 to TRBJ1-1; the D is unclear. The CDR3 covers 12 residues. The germline V gene has CDR1 SNHLY and CDR2 FYNNEI. V lost 1 base, J lost 6 bases, and 6 bases lay in between. In nucleotides, the CDR3 is TGTGCCAGCAGTGAAGAGAGGGCTGAAGCTTTCTTT. This sequence encodes CASSEERAEAFF.

The genes are TRBV7-9 and TRBJ1-5, with D uncertain. The CDR3 sequence is 12 residues long. Between the trimmed V and J ends, which lost 1 base and 6 bases, there was a span of 4 bases. Germline CDR1 is SEHNR and CDR2 is FQNEAQ (reference sequence). CDR3 region: CASSLEGQPQHF. CDR3 in DNA: TGTGCCAGCAGCTTAGAGGGTCAGCCCCAGCATTTT.